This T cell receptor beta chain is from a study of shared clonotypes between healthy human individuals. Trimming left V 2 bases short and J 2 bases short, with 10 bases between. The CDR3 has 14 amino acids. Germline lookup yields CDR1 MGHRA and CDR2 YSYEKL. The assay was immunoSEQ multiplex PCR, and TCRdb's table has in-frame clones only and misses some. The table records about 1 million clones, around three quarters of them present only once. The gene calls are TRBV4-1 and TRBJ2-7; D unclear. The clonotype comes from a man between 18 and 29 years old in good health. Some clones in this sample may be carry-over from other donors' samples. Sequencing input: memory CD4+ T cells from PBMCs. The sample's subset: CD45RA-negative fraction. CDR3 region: CASSQPSGAYEQYF. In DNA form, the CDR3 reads TGCGCCAGCAGCCAACCGTCAGGAGCCTACGAGCAGTACTTC.